Detailed here is one T cell receptor (beta chain). Its antigen is as yet unknown. CDR3 length: 14 residues. The trim removed 8 bases at V and 9 bases at J, leaving 7 bases unmatched. Per the germline V gene, CDR1 is MGHDK and CDR2 is SYGVNS. The data were obtained in a study of cytomegalovirus exposure and HLA in healthy donors. PCR employed 60 Vbeta and 13 Jbeta primers. Produced via immunoSEQ multiplex PCR; TCRdb's table is partial and in-frame only. The sample contains roughly 180,000 clones, less than 90% of which appear only once. Study results and limitations: Productive status was seen about 90% or about 30% of the time for most TCR beta V segments in an earlier analysis. Most subjects' HLA-A and HLA-B alleles were reportedly predicted from TCR beta sequences. By a later analysis, the bulk of CMV-associated TCR beta chains appeared HLA-restricted.

This receptor was obtained from a woman aged 45-65 years in good health and CMV-seropositive. The V call is TRBV25-1, the J call TRBJ2-1, with TRBD2 matching 13 bases. Input material: PBMCs. In DNA, the CDR3 is TGTGCCAGCTATGGACTAGCGGGAGTTGCTGAGCAGTTCTTC. Protein sequence: CASYGLAGVAEQFF.